The T cell receptor (beta chain) described here comes from a study of long-term antiretroviral therapy in people with HIV. The content of samples before DNA extraction was roughly 1-10 million cryopreserved PBMC. A v3.0 immunoSEQ assay was performed at survey level. 40,000-50,000 T-cell genomes per sample were the sequencing target. TCRdb keeps only in-frame clones here, not all; method: immunoSEQ multiplex PCR. The repertoire holds around 15,000 clones, 80% to 95% seen once, with roughly 13% in the top ten. The material was unsorted PBMCs, obtained 0.6 years after starting antiretroviral therapy. The sequence came from a woman between 40 and 50 years old with HIV.

CDR3: CAWAPTGGYGYTF. CDR3 nucleotides: TGTGCCTGGGCCCCGACAGGGGGCTATGGCTACACCTTC. The chain joins TRBV30 to TRBJ1-2, with 9 bases that match TRBD1. Germline V lookup: CDR1 GTSNPN, CDR2 SVGIG (reference sequence). Germline trimming cut 5 bases from V and 4 bases from J; bases unmatched to any gene: 5. CDR3 length: 13 amino acids.